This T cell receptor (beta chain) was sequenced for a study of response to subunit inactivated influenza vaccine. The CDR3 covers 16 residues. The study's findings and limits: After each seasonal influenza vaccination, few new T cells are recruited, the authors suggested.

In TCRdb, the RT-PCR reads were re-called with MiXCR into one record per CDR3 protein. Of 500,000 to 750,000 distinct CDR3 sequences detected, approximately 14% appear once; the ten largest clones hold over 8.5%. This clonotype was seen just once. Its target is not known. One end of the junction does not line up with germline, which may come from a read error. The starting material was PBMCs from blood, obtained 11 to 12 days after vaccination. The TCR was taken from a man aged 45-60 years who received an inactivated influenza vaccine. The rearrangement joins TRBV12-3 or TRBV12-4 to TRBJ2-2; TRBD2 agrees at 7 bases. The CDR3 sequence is CANSPEGGSGTGELFF. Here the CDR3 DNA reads TGTGCCAACAGTCCCGAAGGCGGGAGCGGCACCGGGGAGCTGTTTTTT.